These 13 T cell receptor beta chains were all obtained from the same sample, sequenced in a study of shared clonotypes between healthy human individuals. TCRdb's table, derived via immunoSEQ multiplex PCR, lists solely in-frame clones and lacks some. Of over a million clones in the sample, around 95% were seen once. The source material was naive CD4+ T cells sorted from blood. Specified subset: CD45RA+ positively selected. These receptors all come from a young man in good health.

As DNA, the CDR3 is TGTGCCAGCTCACCTCTCCTAGCGGGAGCGGTAGATACGCAGTATTTT. Its protein is CASSPLLAGAVDTQYF. The V and J genes are TRBV18 and TRBJ2-3; TRBD2 aligns across 10 bases. The CDR3 runs to 16 residues. Trimming took 3 bases from V and 5 from J; bases not matched to a gene: 8. Germline V gives CDR1 KGHSH, CDR2 LQKENI.

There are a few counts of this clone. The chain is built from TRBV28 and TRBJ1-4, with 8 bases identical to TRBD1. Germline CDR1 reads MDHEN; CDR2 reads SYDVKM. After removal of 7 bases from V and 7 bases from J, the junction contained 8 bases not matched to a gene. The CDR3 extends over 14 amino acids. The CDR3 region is CASTKVGTGEKLFF. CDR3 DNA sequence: TGTGCCAGCACCAAAGTGGGGACAGGTGAAAAACTGTTTTTT.

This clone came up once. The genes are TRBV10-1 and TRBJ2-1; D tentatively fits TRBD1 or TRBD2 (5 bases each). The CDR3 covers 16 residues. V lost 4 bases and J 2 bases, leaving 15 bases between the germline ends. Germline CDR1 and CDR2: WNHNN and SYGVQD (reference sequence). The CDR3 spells CASSGLGESTYNEQFF. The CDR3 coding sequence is TGCGCCAGCAGTGGCCTGGGGGAGAGTACCTACAATGAGCAGTTCTTC.

The CDR3 protein is CASSLPNHQGGSYNEQFF. CDR3 in DNA: TGTGCCAGCAGCTTACCCAATCACCAGGGGGGGTCCTACAATGAGCAGTTCTTC. This chain links TRBV11-2 with TRBJ2-1; D assignment may be TRBD1 or TRBD2 (7 bases each). Germline-derived CDR1 and CDR2 are SGHAT and FQNNGV. The CDR3 spans 18 residues. Trimming removed 2 bases from V and 1 base from J, with 18 bases in between.

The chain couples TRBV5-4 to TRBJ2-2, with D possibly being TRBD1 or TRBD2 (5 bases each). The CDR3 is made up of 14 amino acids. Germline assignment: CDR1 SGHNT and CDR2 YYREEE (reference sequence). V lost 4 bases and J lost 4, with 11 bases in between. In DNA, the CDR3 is TGTGCCAGCAGCCCCGGGACGACCACCGGGGAGCTGTTTTTT. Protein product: CASSPGTTTGELFF.

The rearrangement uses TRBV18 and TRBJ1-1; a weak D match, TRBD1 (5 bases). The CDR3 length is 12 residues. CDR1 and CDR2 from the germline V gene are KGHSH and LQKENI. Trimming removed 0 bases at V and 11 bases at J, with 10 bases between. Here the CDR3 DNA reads TGTGCCAGCTCACCACCGTTCAGGGAGGCTTTCTTT. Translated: CASSPPFREAFF.

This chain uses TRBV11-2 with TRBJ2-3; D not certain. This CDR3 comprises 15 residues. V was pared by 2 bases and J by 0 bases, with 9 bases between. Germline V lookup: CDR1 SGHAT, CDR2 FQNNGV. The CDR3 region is CASSLKELSTDTQYF. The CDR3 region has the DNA TGTGCCAGCAGCTTAAAAGAGTTGAGCACAGATACGCAGTATTTT. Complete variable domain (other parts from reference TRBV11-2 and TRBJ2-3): EAGVAQSPRYKIIEKRQSVAFWCNPISGHATLYWYQQILGQGPKLLIQFQNNGVVDDSQLPKDRFSAERLKGVDSTLKIQPAKLEDSAVYLCASSLKELSTDTQYFGPGTRLTVL.

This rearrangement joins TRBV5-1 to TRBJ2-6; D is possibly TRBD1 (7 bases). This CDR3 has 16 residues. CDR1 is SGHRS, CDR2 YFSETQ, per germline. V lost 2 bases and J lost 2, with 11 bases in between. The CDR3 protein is CASSFGGGTGANVLTF. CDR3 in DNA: TGCGCCAGCAGCTTCGGAGGGGGCACTGGGGCCAACGTCCTGACTTTC.

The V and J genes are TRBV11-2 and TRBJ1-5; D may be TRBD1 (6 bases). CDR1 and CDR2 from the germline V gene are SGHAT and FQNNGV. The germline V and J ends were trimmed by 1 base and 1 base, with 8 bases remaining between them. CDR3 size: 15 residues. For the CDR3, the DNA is TGTGCCAGCAGCTTAGGGGGGCCGAGCAATCAGCCCCAGCATTTT. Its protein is CASSLGGPSNQPQHF.

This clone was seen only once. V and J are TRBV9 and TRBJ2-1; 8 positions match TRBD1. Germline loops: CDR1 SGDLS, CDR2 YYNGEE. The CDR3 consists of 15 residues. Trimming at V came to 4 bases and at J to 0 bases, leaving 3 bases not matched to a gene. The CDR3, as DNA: TGTGCCAGCAGCCAGACAGGGGACTCCTACAATGAGCAGTTCTTC. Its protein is CASSQTGDSYNEQFF.

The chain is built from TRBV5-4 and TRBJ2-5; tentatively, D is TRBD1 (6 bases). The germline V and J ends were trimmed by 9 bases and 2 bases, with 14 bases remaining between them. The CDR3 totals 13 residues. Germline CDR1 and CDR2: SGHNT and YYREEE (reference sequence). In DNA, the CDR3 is TGTGCCACCCACCCAGGACAGCAAGAGACCCAGTACTTC. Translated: CATHPGQQETQYF.

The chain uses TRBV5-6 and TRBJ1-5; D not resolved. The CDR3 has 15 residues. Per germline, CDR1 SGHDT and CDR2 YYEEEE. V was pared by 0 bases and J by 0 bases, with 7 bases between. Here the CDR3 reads CASSLESYSNQPQHF. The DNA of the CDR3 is TGTGCCAGCAGCTTGGAGAGTTATAGCAATCAGCCCCAGCATTTT.

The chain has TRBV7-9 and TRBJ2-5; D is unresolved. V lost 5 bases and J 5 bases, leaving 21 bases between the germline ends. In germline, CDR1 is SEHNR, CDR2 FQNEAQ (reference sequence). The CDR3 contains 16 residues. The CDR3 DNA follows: TGTGCCAGCAGCGCCCGCTATCCGGTCCAATCGGAGACCCAGTACTTC. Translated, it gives CASSARYPVQSETQYF.